The following is a TCR beta chain sequence with its context. Its antigen is as yet unknown. This specimen comes from a study of blood T cells in healthy people across ages. Findings and limits, study-wide: Estimates of total diversity, which came from one million sequenced T cells, were considered to be underestimates.

Germline CDR1 reads DFQATT; CDR2 reads SNEGSKA (reference sequence). CDR3 length equals 15 residues. The V gene end was trimmed by 2 bases and the J gene end by 6 bases; junction bases not matched to a gene: 6. Primed by a sample-barcoded 5' primer and a J-beta primer mix, a second PCR proceeded for roughly 6 to 12 cycles. Each CDR3 protein gets one entry after TCRdb re-called the 5' RACE reads with MiXCR. The data contain 750,000 or so distinct CDR3 sequences, just under 25% of them singletons. The data also belong to a second study, concerning T cells of mothers and their children. That source reports: Three healthy Caucasian mothers gave samples, and so did their six children.

The genes are TRBV20-1 and TRBJ2-1; 11 bases map to TRBD2. The TCR comes from a boy between 10 and 17 years old in good health. Sequenced input: blood. The CDR3 reads CSARSSSGRGNEQFF. Written as DNA, the CDR3 is TGCAGTGCTAGATCCAGTAGCGGGAGGGGCAATGAGCAGTTCTTC.